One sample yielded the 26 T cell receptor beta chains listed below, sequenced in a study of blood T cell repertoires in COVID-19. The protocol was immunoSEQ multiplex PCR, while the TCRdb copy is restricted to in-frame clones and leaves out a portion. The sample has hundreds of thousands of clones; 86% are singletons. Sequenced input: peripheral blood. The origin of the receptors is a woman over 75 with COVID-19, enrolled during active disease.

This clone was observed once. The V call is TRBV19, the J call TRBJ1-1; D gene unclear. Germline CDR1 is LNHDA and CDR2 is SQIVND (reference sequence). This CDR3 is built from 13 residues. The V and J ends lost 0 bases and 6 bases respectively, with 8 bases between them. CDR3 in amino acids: CASSIDGLAEAFF. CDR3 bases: TGTGCCAGTAGTATAGATGGTCTAGCTGAAGCTTTCTTT.

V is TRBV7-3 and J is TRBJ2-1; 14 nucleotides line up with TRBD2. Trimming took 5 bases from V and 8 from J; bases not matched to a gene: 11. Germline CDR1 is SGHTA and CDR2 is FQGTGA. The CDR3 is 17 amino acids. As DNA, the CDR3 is TGTGCCAGCAGCCAGACTAGCGGGGGGGCCTTAACGGATGAGCAGTTCTTC. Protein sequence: CASSQTSGGALTDEQFF.

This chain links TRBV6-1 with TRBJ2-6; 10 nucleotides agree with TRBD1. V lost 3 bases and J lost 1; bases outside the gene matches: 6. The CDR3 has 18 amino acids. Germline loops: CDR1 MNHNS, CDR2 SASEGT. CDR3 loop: CASSEGTGVRSGANVLTF. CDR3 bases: TGTGCCAGCAGTGAGGGGACAGGGGTGAGGTCTGGGGCCAACGTCCTGACTTTC.

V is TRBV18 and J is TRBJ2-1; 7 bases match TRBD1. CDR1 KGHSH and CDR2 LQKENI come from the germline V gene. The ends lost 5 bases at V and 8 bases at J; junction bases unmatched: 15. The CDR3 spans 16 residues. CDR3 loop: CASSVKTGSGVDEQFF. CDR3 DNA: TGTGCCAGCTCAGTTAAGACAGGGAGCGGCGTCGATGAGCAGTTCTTC.

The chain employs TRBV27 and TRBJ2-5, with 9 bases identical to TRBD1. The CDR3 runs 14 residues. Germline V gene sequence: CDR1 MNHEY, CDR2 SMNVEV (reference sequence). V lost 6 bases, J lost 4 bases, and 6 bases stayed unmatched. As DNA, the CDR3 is TGTGCCAGCAGCCAAGGACAGGGGCGAGAGACCCAGTACTTC. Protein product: CASSQGQGRETQYF.

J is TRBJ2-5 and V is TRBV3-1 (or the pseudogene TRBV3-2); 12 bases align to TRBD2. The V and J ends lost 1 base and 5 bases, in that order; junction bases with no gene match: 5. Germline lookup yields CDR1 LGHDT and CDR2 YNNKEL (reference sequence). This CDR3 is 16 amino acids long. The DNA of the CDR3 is TGTGCCAGCAGCCAAGTAACTAGCGGGGGGAGGGAGACCCAGTACTTC. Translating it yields CASSQVTSGGRETQYF.

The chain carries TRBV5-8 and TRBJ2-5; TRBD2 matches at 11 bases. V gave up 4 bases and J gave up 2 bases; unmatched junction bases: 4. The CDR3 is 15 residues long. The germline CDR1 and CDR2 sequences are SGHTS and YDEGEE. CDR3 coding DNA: TGTGCCAGCAGCACCTGGACTAGCGGGCAAGAGACCCAGTACTTC. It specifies CASSTWTSGQETQYF.

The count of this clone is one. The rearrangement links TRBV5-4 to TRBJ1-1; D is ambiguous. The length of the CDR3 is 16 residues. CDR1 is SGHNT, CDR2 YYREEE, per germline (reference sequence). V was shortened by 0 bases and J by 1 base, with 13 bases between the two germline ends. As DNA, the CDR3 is TGTGCCAGCAGCTTGGCCTCTCGTGGCAGGAACACTGAAGCTTTCTTT. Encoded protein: CASSLASRGRNTEAFF.

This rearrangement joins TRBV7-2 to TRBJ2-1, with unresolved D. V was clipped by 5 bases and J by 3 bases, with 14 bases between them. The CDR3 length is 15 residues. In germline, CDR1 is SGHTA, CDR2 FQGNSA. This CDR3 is CASSRSGSLYNEQFF. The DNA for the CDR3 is TGTGCCAGCAGCCGTTCAGGATCTCTCTACAATGAGCAGTTCTTC.

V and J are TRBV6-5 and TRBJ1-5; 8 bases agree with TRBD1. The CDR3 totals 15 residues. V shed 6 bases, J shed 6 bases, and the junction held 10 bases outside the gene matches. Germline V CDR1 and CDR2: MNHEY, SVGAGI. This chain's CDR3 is CASRDLTGVSQPQHF. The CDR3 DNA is TGTGCCAGCAGAGATTTGACAGGGGTGTCTCAGCCCCAGCATTTT.

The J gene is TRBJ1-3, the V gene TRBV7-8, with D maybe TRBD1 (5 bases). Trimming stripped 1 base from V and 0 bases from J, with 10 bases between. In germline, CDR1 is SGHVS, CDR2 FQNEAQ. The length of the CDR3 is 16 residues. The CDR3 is CASSLEQVSSGNTIYF. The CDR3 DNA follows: TGTGCCAGCAGCTTAGAACAGGTTTCCTCTGGAAACACCATATATTTT. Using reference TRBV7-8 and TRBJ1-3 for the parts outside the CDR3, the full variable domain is GAGVSQSPRYKVAKRGQDVALRCDPISGHVSLFWYQQALGQGPEFLTYFQNEAQLDKSGLPSDRFFAERPEGSVSTLKIQRTQQEDSAVYLCASSLEQVSSGNTIYFGEGSWLTVV.

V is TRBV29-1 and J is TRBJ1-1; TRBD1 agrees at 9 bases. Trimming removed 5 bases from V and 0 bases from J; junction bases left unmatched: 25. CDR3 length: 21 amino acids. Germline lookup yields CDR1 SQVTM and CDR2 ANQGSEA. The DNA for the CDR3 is TGCAGCGTTACACGATTCTTGACTACAGGGGGCTCCGGAGGCATGAACACTGAAGCTTTCTTT. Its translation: CSVTRFLTTGGSGGMNTEAFF.

The CDR3 loop reads CATSDTTTGELFF. CDR3 coding DNA: TGTGCCACCAGTGATACTACCACCGGGGAGCTGTTTTTT. This chain links TRBV24-1 with TRBJ2-2; no definite D call. With 3 bases removed from V and 4 bases from J, the gap between germline ends came to 5 bases. The CDR3 sequence is 13 residues long. CDR1 is KGHDR and CDR2 is SFDVKD in the germline V gene.

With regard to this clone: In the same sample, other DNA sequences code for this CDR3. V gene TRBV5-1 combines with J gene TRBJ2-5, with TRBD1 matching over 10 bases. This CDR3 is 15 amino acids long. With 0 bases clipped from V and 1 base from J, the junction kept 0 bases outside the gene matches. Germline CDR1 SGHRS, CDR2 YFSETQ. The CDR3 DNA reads TGCGCCAGCAGCTTGGGGACAGGGGGCCAAGAGACCCAGTACTTC. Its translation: CASSLGTGGQETQYF.

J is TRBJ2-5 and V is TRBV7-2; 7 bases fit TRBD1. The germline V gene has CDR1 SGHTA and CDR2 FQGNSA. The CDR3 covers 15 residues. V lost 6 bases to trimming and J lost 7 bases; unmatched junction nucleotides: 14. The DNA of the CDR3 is TGTGCCAGCAGTAGGGGCAGGGGGAGCCCGGGGACCCAGTACTTC. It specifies CASSRGRGSPGTQYF.

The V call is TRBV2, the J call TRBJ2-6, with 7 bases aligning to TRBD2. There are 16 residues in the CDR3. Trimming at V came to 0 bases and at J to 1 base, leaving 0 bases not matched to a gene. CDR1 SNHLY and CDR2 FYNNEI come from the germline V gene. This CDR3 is CASSEAGRSGANVLTF. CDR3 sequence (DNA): TGTGCCAGCAGTGAAGCCGGGAGGTCTGGGGCCAACGTCCTGACTTTC. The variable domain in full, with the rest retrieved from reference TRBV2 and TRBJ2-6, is EPEVTQTPSHQVTQMGQEVILRCVPISNHLYFYWYRQILGQKVEFLVSFYNNEISEKSEIFDDQFSVERPDGSNFTLKIRSTKLEDSAMYFCASSEAGRSGANVLTFGAGSRLTVL.

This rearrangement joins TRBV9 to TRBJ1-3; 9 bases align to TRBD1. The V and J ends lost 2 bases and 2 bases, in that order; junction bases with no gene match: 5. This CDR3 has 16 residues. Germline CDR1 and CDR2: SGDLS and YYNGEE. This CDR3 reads CASSVGQGMAGNTIYF. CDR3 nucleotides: TGTGCCAGCAGCGTTGGACAGGGGATGGCTGGAAACACCATATATTTT. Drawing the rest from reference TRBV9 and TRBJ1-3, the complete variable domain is DSGVTQTPKHLITATGQRVTLRCSPRSGDLSVYWYQQSLDQGLQFLIQYYNGEERAKGNILERFSAQQFPDLHSELNLSSLELGDSALYFCASSVGQGMAGNTIYFGEGSWLTVV.

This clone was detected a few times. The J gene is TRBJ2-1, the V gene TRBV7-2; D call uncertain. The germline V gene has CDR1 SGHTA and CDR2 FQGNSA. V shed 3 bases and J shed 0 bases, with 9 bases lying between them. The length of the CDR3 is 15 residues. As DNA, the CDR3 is TGTGCCAGCAGCTTCACAGTTAGCTCCTACAATGAGCAGTTCTTC. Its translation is CASSFTVSSYNEQFF.

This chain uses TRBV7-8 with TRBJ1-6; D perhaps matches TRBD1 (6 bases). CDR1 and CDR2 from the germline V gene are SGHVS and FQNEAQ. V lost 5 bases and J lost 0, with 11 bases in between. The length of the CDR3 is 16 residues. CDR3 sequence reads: CASSEGQSSYNSPLHF. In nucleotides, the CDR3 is TGTGCCAGCAGCGAAGGACAGAGCTCCTATAATTCACCCCTCCACTTT.

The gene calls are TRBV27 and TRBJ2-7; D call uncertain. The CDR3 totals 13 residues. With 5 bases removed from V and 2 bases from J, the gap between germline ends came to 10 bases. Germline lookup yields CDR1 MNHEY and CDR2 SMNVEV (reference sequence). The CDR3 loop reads CASSPSGTYEQYF. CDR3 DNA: TGTGCCAGCAGTCCTAGTGGAACCTACGAGCAGTACTTC.

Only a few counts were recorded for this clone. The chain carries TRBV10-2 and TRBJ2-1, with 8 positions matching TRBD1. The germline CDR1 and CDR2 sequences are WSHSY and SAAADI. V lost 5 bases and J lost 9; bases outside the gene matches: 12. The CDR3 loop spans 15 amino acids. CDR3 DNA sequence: TGCGCCAGCAGTTTCGGGACAGGACCGTTCGGTGAGCAGTTCTTC. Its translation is CASSFGTGPFGEQFF.

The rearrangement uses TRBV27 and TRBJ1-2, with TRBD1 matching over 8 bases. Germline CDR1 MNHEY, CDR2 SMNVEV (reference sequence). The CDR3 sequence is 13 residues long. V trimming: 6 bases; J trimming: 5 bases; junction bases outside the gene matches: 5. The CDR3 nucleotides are TGTGCCAGCAGGCCGACAGGGGCATATGGCTACACCTTC. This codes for CASRPTGAYGYTF.

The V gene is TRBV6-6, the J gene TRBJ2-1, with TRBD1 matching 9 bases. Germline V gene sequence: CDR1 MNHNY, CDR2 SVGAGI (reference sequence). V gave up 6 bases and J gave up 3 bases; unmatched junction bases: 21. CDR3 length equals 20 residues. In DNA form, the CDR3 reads TGTGCCAGCAGCCTCGGAACCCGGGACAGGGATTTTTCTAGCTACAATGAGCAGTTCTTC. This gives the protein CASSLGTRDRDFSSYNEQFF.

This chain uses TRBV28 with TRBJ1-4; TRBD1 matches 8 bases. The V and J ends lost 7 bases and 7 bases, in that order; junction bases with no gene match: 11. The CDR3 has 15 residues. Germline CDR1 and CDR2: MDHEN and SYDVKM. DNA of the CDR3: TGTGCCAGCACCCCTCCAGGGGGCGAGTTTGAAAAACTGTTTTTT. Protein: CASTPPGGEFEKLFF.

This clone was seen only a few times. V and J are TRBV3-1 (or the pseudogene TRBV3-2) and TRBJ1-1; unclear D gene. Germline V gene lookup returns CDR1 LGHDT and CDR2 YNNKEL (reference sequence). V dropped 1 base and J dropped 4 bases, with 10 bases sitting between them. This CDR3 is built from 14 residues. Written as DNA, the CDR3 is TGTGCCAGCAGCCAAGGAGCATACAGCACTGAAGCTTTCTTT. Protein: CASSQGAYSTEAFF.

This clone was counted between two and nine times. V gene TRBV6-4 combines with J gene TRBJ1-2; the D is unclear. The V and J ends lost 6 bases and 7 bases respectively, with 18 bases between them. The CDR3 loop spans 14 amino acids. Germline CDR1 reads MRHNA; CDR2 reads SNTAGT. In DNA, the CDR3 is TGTGCCAGCAGACCGGACGGGAGAGGATTTGGCTACACCTTC. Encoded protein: CASRPDGRGFGYTF.